Below, 10 T cell receptor beta chains from the same sample are listed, as sequenced in a study of T-cell reconstitution after alpha-beta-depleted transplantation in children. It was with unique molecular identifiers that the TCRbeta library was prepared. Via MiXCR, TCRdb re-called the PCR reads, giving one row per CDR3 protein. The sample lists approximately 640,000 distinct CDR3 sequences, around 16% seen once, with 1.1% in the top ten. The sample consisted of PBMCs from the stem cell graft donor, taken from the stem cell graft. These receptors were collected from a human donor who donated a stem cell graft to a child with acute myeloid leukemia.

This clonotype was observed at least ten times. The chain recombines TRBV29-1 with TRBJ2-7; 7 positions match TRBD1. Germline lookup yields CDR1 SQVTM and CDR2 ANQGSEA. V dropped 3 bases and J dropped 1; count of bases not matched to a gene: 9. This CDR3 spans 15 amino acids. The chain's CDR3 is CSVENNRGLSYEQYF. The CDR3 DNA follows: TGCAGCGTTGAGAACAACAGGGGCTTATCCTACGAGCAGTACTTC.

The chain couples TRBV5-1 to TRBJ1-6, with 9 bases fitting TRBD1. The CDR3 is made up of 15 amino acids. Germline CDR1 SGHRS, CDR2 YFSETQ. V was pared by 4 bases and J by 4 bases, with 3 bases of the junction left unmatched. The CDR3 is CASSTGQGYNSPLHF. The CDR3 DNA reads TGCGCCAGCAGCACTGGACAGGGGTATAATTCACCCCTCCACTTT.

The table lists this clonotype with many counts. The gene calls are TRBV10-3 and TRBJ2-7; D might be TRBD1 (5 bases). V was cut by 0 bases and J by 2 bases, with 11 bases left in between. The length of the CDR3 is 15 residues. The germline CDR1 and CDR2 sequences are ENHRY and SYGVKD. In DNA form, the CDR3 reads TGTGCCATCAGTGAGTCGGTCCAGGGTCCCTACGAGCAGTACTTC. Translated, it gives CAISESVQGPYEQYF.

This clonotype occurred many times. The genes are TRBV6-7 and TRBJ2-7; TRBD2 is a possible D gene (5 bases). TRBV6-7 falls under the ORF class, with uncertain function. This CDR3 has 18 residues. The ends were cut back, 11 bases at V and 0 bases at J, with 29 bases in the middle. CDR3 protein: CAGQEGLLSIPSSYEQYF. CDR3 DNA: TGTGCCGGGCAAGAGGGTCTACTCTCGATTCCGAGCTCCTACGAGCAGTACTTC.

This clonotype has a count of ten or more. The rearrangement uses TRBV12-3 or TRBV12-4 and TRBJ1-5, with D unclear. Trimming removed 3 bases from V and 1 base from J, with 10 bases in between. This CDR3 region has 15 residues. Here the CDR3 DNA reads TGTGCCAGCAGTTTGAGAACGGACAGCAATCAGCCCCAGCATTTT. Its translation is CASSLRTDSNQPQHF.

This chain connects TRBV13 to TRBJ2-7; the D gene is possibly TRBD1 (5 bases). Germline CDR1 reads PRHDT; CDR2 reads FYEKMQ (reference sequence). There are 13 residues in the CDR3. The V and J ends lost 5 bases and 5 bases respectively, with 13 bases between them. CDR3 protein: CASSRQGTHEQYF. The CDR3 nucleotides read TGTGCCAGCAGCCGTCAGGGAACCCACGAGCAGTACTTC.

The chain recombines TRBV4-3 with TRBJ2-6, with D uncertain. With 0 bases removed from V and 0 bases from J, the gap between germline ends came to 9 bases. This CDR3 comprises 17 residues. Germline lookup yields CDR1 LGHNA and CDR2 YSLEER. CDR3 sequence reads: CASSQETPSSGANVLTF. CDR3 coding DNA: TGCGCCAGCAGCCAAGAAACCCCCAGCTCTGGGGCCAACGTCCTGACTTTC.

This clonotype was seen a handful of times. This chain links TRBV7-2 with TRBJ2-2, with 9 positions matching TRBD2. With 5 bases clipped from V and 1 base from J, the junction kept 2 bases outside the gene matches. The CDR3 is 15 amino acids. Germline-derived CDR1 and CDR2 are SGHTA and FQGNSA. DNA of the CDR3: TGTGCCAGCAGCAAGCGGGGGGAGAACACCGGGGAGCTGTTTTTT. This gives the protein CASSKRGENTGELFF.

The genes are TRBV28 and TRBJ2-3; no definite D call. Trimming removed 5 bases from V and 6 bases from J, with 15 bases in between. Germline V gene lookup returns CDR1 MDHEN and CDR2 SYDVKM. The CDR3 extends over 14 amino acids. The CDR3 protein is CASSDLRAADTQYF. The CDR3 DNA follows: TGTGCCAGCAGTGACCTCCGGGCCGCTGATACGCAGTATTTT.

This clonotype was recorded at least ten times. The J gene is TRBJ2-5, the V gene TRBV20-1; 9 bases match TRBD2. This CDR3 has 17 residues. Germline values: CDR1 DFQATT, CDR2 SNEGSKA (reference sequence). With V trimmed by 3 bases and J by 2 bases, 13 bases remained unmatched. The CDR3 DNA is TGCAGTGCTAGGGGGCTAATTACTAGCGGGCGTCAAGAGACCCAGTACTTC. Translating gives CSARGLITSGRQETQYF.